This is a list of T cell receptor beta chains from one sample in a study of somatic mutations in cytotoxic T cells in rheumatoid arthritis. TCRdb's copy holds only in-frame clones and misses some; the assay was immunoSEQ multiplex PCR. Found here are about 7,000 clones, 75% of them singletons; the top ten hold around 14%. Input material: CD8+ T cells sorted from blood. Source of these receptors: an adult with rheumatoid arthritis. Each CDR3 is given with its conserved first and last residue. The D gene is left open where the match is weak. Clone size is given for some rows only: seen once, a few or many times, or a class if the clone is expanded.

d_call j_call clone_size v_call cdr3_nt cdr3_aa
. TRBJ2-1 few TRBV10-3 TGTGCCATCAGTAGGGGCGTTGAGCAGTTCTTC CAISRGVEQFF
TRBD1 TRBJ1-1 . TRBV29-1 TGCAGCGTGACAGGGGGCTCTTACACTGAAGCTTTCTTT CSVTGGSYTEAFF
. TRBJ1-1 . TRBV20-1 TGCAGTGCTAGTAAGAACACTGAAGCTTTCTTT CSASKNTEAFF
. TRBJ2-1 once TRBV7-6 TGTGCCAGCAGCTTAGGTGGGTCCTACAATGAGCAGTTCTTC CASSLGGSYNEQFF
. TRBJ2-1 . TRBV29-1 TGCAGCGTCCCGGGGTCGGGTGAGCAGTTCTTC CSVPGSGEQFF
. TRBJ1-1 . TRBV2 TGTGCCAGCAGGGGGGTATCGCAGGTTGACACTGAAGCTTTCTTT CASRGVSQVDTEAFF
TRBD1 TRBJ1-2 . TRBV5-4 TGTGCCAGCAGCTCCTCCGGGACAGGGGGCGACGGCTACACCTTC CASSSSGTGGDGYTF
TRBD1 TRBJ2-3 once TRBV6-5 TGTGCCAGCAGTTACGGGCGGACAGGGACAGATACGCAGTATTTT CASSYGRTGTDTQYF
TRBD1 TRBJ2-7 . TRBV11-2 TGTGCCAGCAGTCCAGTGACAGGGTACCACGAGCAGTACTTC CASSPVTGYHEQYF
TRBD2 TRBJ2-3 . TRBV5-1 TGCGCCAGCAGCTTGGGGGCTAGCGGGACAGATACGCAGTATTTT CASSLGASGTDTQYF
. TRBJ1-2 . TRBV7-9 TGTGCCAGCAGCTTAGCGGTTAGCTATGGCTACACCTTC CASSLAVSYGYTF
TRBD2 TRBJ2-3 . TRBV10-3 TGTGCCATCAGTGGAGGACTAGCGGGGTCGTTAGATACGCAGTATTTT CAISGGLAGSLDTQYF
. TRBJ1-3 . TRBV27 TGTGCCAGCAGTATACACTTTGGAAACACCATATATTTT CASSIHFGNTIYF
. TRBJ1-3 . TRBV9 TGTGCCAGCAGCGTAGGGTCGGGCGGTGGAAACACCATATATTTT CASSVGSGGGNTIYF
. TRBJ1-5 . TRBV10-3 TGTGCCATCAGTGCAGGGACTAGCAATCAGCCCCAGCATTTT CAISAGTSNQPQHF
TRBD1 TRBJ2-5 . TRBV9 TGTGCCAGCAGCGTAGGAGGGGGCGAGACCCAGTACTTC CASSVGGGETQYF
TRBD1 TRBJ1-4 . TRBV28 TGTGCCAGCAGCCCGCGGACAGGGTTTAATGAAAAACTGTTTTTT CASSPRTGFNEKLFF
TRBD2 TRBJ2-3 . TRBV2 TGTGCCAGCAGGGAAGGACTAGCGGGCACAGATACGCAGTATTTT CASREGLAGTDTQYF
TRBD2 TRBJ2-1 once TRBV7-6 TGTGCCAGCAGACCCAATAGCGGGGGAGGAGATGAGCAGTTCTTC CASRPNSGGGDEQFF
. TRBJ2-2 . TRBV13 TGTGCCAGCAGGCCTGAAGGAGGCTCTAGCACCGGGGAGCTGTTTTTT CASRPEGGSSTGELFF
. TRBJ1-1 . TRBV29-1 TGCAGCGTTAGGAGACAGGAGAACACTGAAGCTTTCTTT CSVRRQENTEAFF
. TRBJ2-7 . TRBV30 TGTGCCTGGTGCATGGGGGGGGCCAACGAGCAGTACTTC CAWCMGGANEQYF
. TRBJ2-3 . TRBV6-4 TGTGCCAGCTCCGACGGGGCTGGCGGCACAGATACGCAGTATTTT CASSDGAGGTDTQYF
. TRBJ2-7 . TRBV10-3 TGTGCCATCGTGGCGGGGGCCCAGTACTTC CAIVAGAQYF
TRBD1 TRBJ1-5 . TRBV7-9 TGTGCCAGCAGCTCCGGACAGGGCAATCAGCCCCAGCATTTT CASSSGQGNQPQHF
. TRBJ2-7 . TRBV5-6 TGTGCCAGCAGCTTTGGGGGGGCTCACTACGAGCAGTACTTC CASSFGGAHYEQYF
. TRBJ1-5 . TRBV29-1 TGCAGCGTTGAAGAGATAGCGGGTCAGCCCCAGCATTTT CSVEEIAGQPQHF
. TRBJ2-3 . TRBV11-2 TGTGCCAGCAGCTTATGGGGGGGCGTTAATCCAGATACGCAGTATTTT CASSLWGGVNPDTQYF
TRBD2 TRBJ2-1 . TRBV27 TGTGCCAGCACCTTAATGACTAGCGGGGGGGGCAATGAGCAGTTCTTC CASTLMTSGGGNEQFF
. TRBJ2-2 . TRBV25-1 TGTGCCAGCAGTAAATACAGGGACACCGGGGAGCTGTTTTTT CASSKYRDTGELFF
. TRBJ1-6 . TRBV6-5 TGTGCCAGCAGTTTCAGCCGGGGGGGTTCACCCCTCCACTTT CASSFSRGGSPLHF
. TRBJ2-6 . TRBV28 TGTGCCAGCAGTTTAAGGGCCTCTGGGGCCAACGTCCTGACTTTC CASSLRASGANVLTF
. TRBJ2-5 . TRBV9 TGTGCCAGCAGCCCCCGTGGACTAAACCAAGAGACCCAGTACTTC CASSPRGLNQETQYF
. TRBJ1-5 . TRBV19 TGTGCCAGTAGTACCGGGACCGTGCAGCCCCAGCATTTT CASSTGTVQPQHF
. TRBJ2-7 medium-sized TRBV5-6 TGTGCCAGCGGTTCCTGGGGGGTTCAAGACGAGCAGTACTTC CASGSWGVQDEQYF
. TRBJ1-3 . TRBV9 TGTGCCAGCAGCGTAGGGGGAAACACCATATATTTT CASSVGGNTIYF
. TRBJ1-1 . TRBV29-1 TGCAGCGTTGTGGGACTCCACAGGGAAAGTGAAGCTTTCTTT CSVVGLHRESEAFF
. TRBJ2-7 . TRBV4-3 TGCGCCAGCAGCCAAGATTCGACAGCCTACGAGCAGTACTTC CASSQDSTAYEQYF
. TRBJ2-3 once TRBV5-1 TGCGCCAGCAGCCGGGACACCGCCCCGGCAGATACGCAGTATTTT CASSRDTAPADTQYF
. TRBJ1-5 . TRBV6-1 TGTGCCAGCAGTGGATCCGGACACAGCAATCAGCCCCAGCATTTT CASSGSGHSNQPQHF
. TRBJ1-5 . TRBV7-9 TGTGCCAGCAGCTTAGAGCTTCAGCCCCAGCATTTT CASSLELQPQHF
. TRBJ2-7 . TRBV27 TGTGCCAGCAGAGAGGGGGTATCACGAAAGCAGTACTTC CASREGVSRKQYF
TRBD2 TRBJ2-7 . TRBV7-2 TGTGCCAGCAGCTTAGCGGCGGGGGGCCTCTACGAGCAGTACTTC CASSLAAGGLYEQYF
TRBD1 TRBJ2-7 . TRBV23-1 TGCGCCAGCAGGTATGACAGGGGGAAGATTCGCGGCTACGAGCAGTACTTC CASRYDRGKIRGYEQYF
. TRBJ2-1 . TRBV4-3 TGCGCCAGCAGCCAAGAGGCAGGGAGGCATGAGCAGTTCTTC CASSQEAGRHEQFF
. TRBJ1-2 . TRBV19 TGTGCCAGTACGGTACGGGGGATTAACTATGGCTACACCTTC CASTVRGINYGYTF
TRBD1 TRBJ2-7 . TRBV6-1 TGTGCCAGCAGTCCCGGGACAGGGCGCTACGAGCAGTACTTC CASSPGTGRYEQYF
. TRBJ1-1 . TRBV25-1 TGTGCCAGCAGTGGCCCAGCACAGGGTTCCACTGAAGCTTTCTTT CASSGPAQGSTEAFF
. TRBJ2-1 . TRBV6-5 TGTGCCAGCACGAGCCCGCGGGATGAGCAGTTCTTC CASTSPRDEQFF